This TCR beta chain was sequenced in a study of T-cell reconstitution after alpha-beta-depleted transplantation in children. General study results and limits: About two months after transplant, alpha-beta T cells reportedly came from several hundred expanded graft clones. Where some patients showed high TCRbeta diversity at day 60, it came from recipient T cells and thymic progenitors that had survived. At one year after transplant, newly produced T cells mostly accounted for T-cell counts and diversity.

Germline loops: CDR1 DFQATT, CDR2 SNEGSKA (reference sequence). V gave up 6 bases and J gave up 5 bases; unmatched junction bases: 15. The CDR3 is 16 residues long. TCRbeta library construction was performed incorporating unique molecular identifiers. One entry per CDR3 protein results from TCRdb running MiXCR on the PCR reads. The sample has more than 500,000 distinct CDR3 sequences, about an eighth seen once. This clonotype turned up a few times. Antigen specificity is unknown. This specimen was PBMCs, mostly from graft donor cells, taken 180 days after TCRalphabeta/CD19-depleted stem cell transplant. V gene TRBV20-1 combines with J gene TRBJ2-5, with 10 bases that match TRBD2. This TCR came from a female patient aged 2-9 years who had a stem cell transplant for aplastic anemia, so the T cells may come from the graft donor. For the CDR3, the DNA is TGCAGTGCGAGCAGGGAAGCGGGAGGGCTTGGGGAGACCCAGTACTTC. Amino acids: CSASREAGGLGETQYF.